The next 26 T cell receptor beta chains were all read from a single sample in a study of control samples from healthy donors and cancer patients. Produced via immunoSEQ multiplex PCR; TCRdb's table is partial and in-frame only. The sample has some 120,000 clones, roughly 92% seen once. Sequenced sample: blood. Every receptor here comes from a woman aged 18-30 years in good health.

The chain employs TRBV9 and TRBJ1-1; 9 positions match TRBD1. This CDR3 region has 19 residues. Unmatched junction bases numbered 19, after V lost 4 bases and J lost 3 bases. Per germline, CDR1 SGDLS and CDR2 YYNGEE. In DNA form, the CDR3 reads TGTGCCAGCAGCAATAACCCGGACAGGGGAGGTGGGTCGTACACTGAAGCTTTCTTT. This codes for CASSNNPDRGGGSYTEAFF.

This chain uses TRBV7-2 with TRBJ2-7; weak D call: TRBD2 (5 bases). Germline V gene lookup returns CDR1 SGHTA and CDR2 FQGNSA. V lost 1 base and J 4 bases, leaving 14 bases between the germline ends. The CDR3 sequence is 15 residues long. CDR3 DNA: TGTGCCAGCAGCTTAGTAGAGCGGTCCCTTTACGAGCAGTACTTC. Translation: CASSLVERSLYEQYF. Variable domain in full (rest from reference TRBV7-2 and TRBJ2-7): GAGVSQSPSNKVTEKGKDVELRCDPISGHTALYWYRQSLGQGLEFLIYFQGNSAPDKSGLPSDRFSAERTGGSVSTLTIQRTQQEDSAVYLCASSLVERSLYEQYFGPGTRLTVT.

This clone has only a few counts. This sequence joins TRBV3-1 (or the pseudogene TRBV3-2) and TRBJ2-5; D perhaps matches TRBD2 (5 bases). Trimming removed 4 bases at V and 3 bases at J, with 15 bases between. Germline assignment: CDR1 LGHDT and CDR2 YNNKEL (reference sequence). This CDR3 spans 15 amino acids. The chain's CDR3 is CASSPGRNGEETQYF. The DNA of the CDR3 is TGTGCCAGCAGCCCCGGACGAAACGGGGAAGAGACCCAGTACTTC.

This chain connects TRBV14 to TRBJ2-7; D tentatively fits TRBD1 or TRBD2 (5 bases each). The CDR3 is 15 amino acids. CDR1 and CDR2 from the germline V gene are SGHDN and FVKESK. Between the trimmed V and J ends, which lost 1 base and 4 bases, there was a span of 14 bases. CDR3 DNA: TGTGCCAGCAGCCAAGTCGGGGCGCCGGCGTACGAGCAGTACTTC. This sequence encodes CASSQVGAPAYEQYF. Using reference TRBV14 and TRBJ2-7 for the parts outside the CDR3, the full variable domain is EAGVTQFPSHSVIEKGQTVTLRCDPISGHDNLYWYRRVMGKEIKFLLHFVKESKQDESGMPNNRFLAERTGGTYSTLKVQPAELEDSGVYFCASSQVGAPAYEQYFGPGTRLTVT.

This clone was found once. Within the sample, other DNA sequences also encode this same CDR3. The chain recombines TRBV21-1 with TRBJ2-3; the table's TRBD2 call for D was not verified on the DNA. TRBV21-1 is recorded as a pseudogene. The CDR3 loop spans 19 amino acids. The CDR3: CASSKDLGLLAGGTDTQYF. The CDR3 DNA reads TGTGCCAGCAGCAAAGATTTGGGGCTACTAGCGGGAGGCACAGATACGCAGTATTTT.

V usage is TRBV7-2 and J usage is TRBJ1-3, with D unresolved. V shed 2 bases and J shed 0 bases, with 17 bases lying between them. The germline CDR1 and CDR2 sequences are SGHTA and FQGNSA. CDR3 length equals 18 residues. CDR3 sequence: CASSLSGSPANSGNTIYF. The CDR3 nucleotides read TGTGCCAGCAGCTTAAGCGGGTCCCCAGCGAACTCTGGAAACACCATATATTTT.

The gene calls are TRBV5-1 and TRBJ2-3; D is perhaps TRBD2 (5 bases). The germline V gene has CDR1 SGHRS and CDR2 YFSETQ. The CDR3 consists of 13 residues. Trimming shortened V by 4 bases and J by 8 bases, and 14 bases separated the two germline ends. CDR3: CASSLDSGITQYF. The CDR3 bases are TGCGCCAGCAGCCTGGACTCGGGAATTACGCAGTATTTT.

The V call is TRBV27, the J call TRBJ2-7; a weak D match, TRBD1 (6 bases). V dropped 5 bases and J dropped 6 bases, with 23 bases sitting between them. From germline, CDR1 is MNHEY and CDR2 SMNVEV (reference sequence). The CDR3 has 16 residues. This chain's CDR3 is CASSPGYGRGEVEQYF. CDR3 nucleotide sequence: TGTGCCAGCAGTCCGGGGTATGGCAGGGGAGAAGTCGAGCAGTACTTC.

The gene calls are TRBV28 and TRBJ2-7; 8 nucleotides match TRBD1. The germline gives CDR1 MDHEN, CDR2 SYDVKM. The CDR3 consists of 15 residues. The ends lost 4 bases at V and 4 bases at J; junction bases unmatched: 9. CDR3 amino acids: CASSSPQGARYEQYF. The CDR3 DNA is TGTGCCAGCAGTTCTCCCCAGGGGGCGCGATACGAGCAGTACTTC.

J is TRBJ1-1 and V is TRBV7-2; 12 bases agree with TRBD1. Germline-derived CDR1 and CDR2 are SGHTA and FQGNSA. Losses at the gene ends were 1 base for V and 2 bases for J; bases not matched to a gene: 5. This CDR3 has 17 residues. The CDR3 region has the DNA TGTGCCAGCAGCTTAGGTCCGGGACAGGGGGCAAACACTGAAGCTTTCTTT. It encodes CASSLGPGQGANTEAFF. Full variable domain (missing parts from reference TRBV7-2 and TRBJ1-1): GAGVSQSPSNKVTEKGKDVELRCDPISGHTALYWYRQSLGQGLEFLIYFQGNSAPDKSGLPSDRFSAERTGGSVSTLTIQRTQQEDSAVYLCASSLGPGQGANTEAFFGQGTRLTVV.

The V call is TRBV3-1 (or the pseudogene TRBV3-2), the J call TRBJ1-2; TRBD1 matches 10 bases. CDR1 and CDR2 from the germline V gene are LGHDT and YNNKEL (reference sequence). CDR3 length equals 15 residues. V dropped 3 bases and J dropped 7; count of bases not matched to a gene: 8. This CDR3 reads CASSHPGQGISGYTF. CDR3 bases: TGTGCCAGCAGCCATCCGGGACAGGGGATAAGTGGCTACACCTTC.

This chain joins TRBV19 and TRBJ1-5; maybe TRBD1 (6 bases). Germline assignment: CDR1 LNHDA and CDR2 SQIVND (reference sequence). The CDR3 is 14 residues long. V was cut by 1 base and J by 5 bases, with 9 bases left in between. This CDR3 reads CASSIGGQYQPQHF. The CDR3, as DNA: TGTGCCAGTAGTATAGGGGGGCAATATCAGCCCCAGCATTTT.

The rearrangement joins TRBV24-1 to TRBJ2-1, with 14 nucleotides matching TRBD2. Trimming cost V 2 bases and J 7 bases; bases outside gene matches: 3. CDR3 length: 16 residues. Looked up from germline, CDR1 is KGHDR and CDR2 is SFDVKD. The CDR3 DNA follows: TGTGCCACCAGTGATTGGGGGACTAGCGGGGGTAATGAGCAGTTCTTC. Its translation is CATSDWGTSGGNEQFF.

V and J are TRBV2 and TRBJ1-1; the D is unclear. The CDR3 length is 14 residues. CDR1 is SNHLY, CDR2 FYNNEI, per germline. Between the trimmed V and J ends, which lost 8 bases and 0 bases, there was a span of 13 bases. The CDR3 sequence is CASGVLGMNTEAFF. CDR3 nucleotide sequence: TGTGCCAGCGGGGTTCTGGGCATGAACACTGAAGCTTTCTTT.

The chain carries TRBV18 and TRBJ1-1; no definite D call. The CDR3 spans 13 residues. Germline CDR1 and CDR2: KGHSH and LQKENI. Trimming took off 4 bases at V and 2 bases at J, with 8 bases between the two ends. The CDR3 DNA is TGTGCCAGCTCACAACCGGGAAACACTGAAGCTTTCTTT. This codes for CASSQPGNTEAFF.

J is TRBJ2-2 and V is TRBV9; 7 nucleotides line up with TRBD2. This CDR3 has 16 residues. Looked up from germline, CDR1 is SGDLS and CDR2 is YYNGEE. V lost 3 bases and J lost 2; bases outside the gene matches: 7. CDR3: CASSGRTSTNTGELFF. DNA for the CDR3: TGTGCCAGCAGCGGCCGGACTAGTACAAACACCGGGGAGCTGTTTTTT.

This clone was observed once. CDR3 amino acids: CASSPRVRGDEAFF. The CDR3 nucleotides are TGCGCCAGCAGTCCCCGTGTCAGGGGTGATGAAGCTTTCTTT. The genes are TRBV5-1 and TRBJ1-1; the D gene is possibly TRBD1 (6 bases). Germline-derived CDR1 and CDR2 are SGHRS and YFSETQ. Between the trimmed V and J ends, which lost 5 bases and 7 bases, there was a span of 18 bases. The CDR3 extends over 14 amino acids.

CDR3 DNA: TGTGCCTCCTTAGCGGGGGGCTTAGAAAGCTCCTACAATGAGCAGTTCTTC. Its translation is CASLAGGLESSYNEQFF. This sequence joins TRBV24-1 and TRBJ2-1; 10 bases line up with TRBD2. The CDR3 length is 17 residues. Germline V gives CDR1 KGHDR, CDR2 SFDVKD. V shed 12 bases and J 0 bases; nucleotides not matched to a gene: 13.

This clone appeared once. CDR3 nucleotides: TGTGCCAGCAGTTACACGACCGGATCCACTAGCCGGCAGTTCTTC. Protein product: CASSYTTGSTSRQFF. The rearrangement links TRBV6-7 to TRBJ2-1; perhaps TRBD2 as D (6 bases). TRBV6-7 is filed as an ORF, its function uncertain. Deletions cut 2 bases from V and 12 bases from J, with 20 bases between. This CDR3 contains 15 residues.

This chain links TRBV18 with TRBJ2-3; TRBD2 agrees at 7 bases. The germline V gene has CDR1 KGHSH and CDR2 LQKENI. Losses at the gene ends were 2 bases for V and 2 bases for J; bases not matched to a gene: 7. This CDR3 region has 16 residues. Here the CDR3 reads CASSPGGVTFTDTQYF. CDR3 DNA sequence: TGTGCCAGCTCACCAGGGGGGGTGACTTTCACAGATACGCAGTATTTT.

This chain uses TRBV28 with TRBJ1-2, with 9 nucleotides matching TRBD1. V lost 2 bases, J lost 6 bases, and 7 bases stayed unmatched. Germline CDR1 reads MDHEN; CDR2 reads SYDVKM. The CDR3 consists of 15 residues. CDR3 coding DNA: TGTGCCAGCAGTTTAACCCGGACAGGGGAAAATGGCTACACCTTC. Protein: CASSLTRTGENGYTF.

The chain combines TRBV2 with TRBJ2-5; D tentatively fits TRBD1 or TRBD2 (6 bases each). Trimming left V 7 bases short and J 2 bases short, with 17 bases between. Germline V gene lookup returns CDR1 SNHLY and CDR2 FYNNEI. CDR3 length equals 15 residues. DNA for the CDR3: TGTGCCAGCACCACGGGGCGGAGGGGGCAAGAGACCCAGTACTTC. Translating it yields CASTTGRRGQETQYF.

As concerns this clone: The sample carries other DNA sequences with the same CDR3. The chain links TRBV7-9 to TRBJ1-6; 9 positions match TRBD1. Germline CDR1 and CDR2: SEHNR and FQNEAQ (reference sequence). With V trimmed by 1 base and J by 7 bases, 2 bases remained unmatched. The CDR3 contains 15 residues. CDR3 protein: CASSLVGTGNSPLHF. CDR3 nucleotides: TGTGCCAGCAGCTTAGTTGGGACAGGGAATTCACCCCTCCACTTT. The whole variable domain, filled in from reference TRBV7-9 and TRBJ1-6, reads DTGVSQNPRHKITKRGQNVTFRCDPISEHNRLYWYRQTLGQGPEFLTYFQNEAQLEKSRLLSDRFSAERPKGSFSTLEIQRTEQGDSAMYLCASSLVGTGNSPLHFGNGTRLTVT.

The V gene is TRBV20-1, the J gene TRBJ1-2; D call uncertain. The CDR3 spans 10 residues. V was pared by 6 bases and J by 3 bases, with 5 bases between. CDR1 and CDR2 (germline): DFQATT, SNEGSKA (reference sequence). The CDR3 bases are TGCAGTGCGAAGGACTATGGCTACACCTTC. Residues: CSAKDYGYTF.

The J gene is TRBJ1-1, the V gene TRBV30; D unclear. CDR3 size: 13 residues. Germline V gene lookup returns CDR1 GTSNPN and CDR2 SVGIG (reference sequence). With 2 bases removed from V and 5 bases from J, the gap between germline ends came to 12 bases. CDR3 amino acids: CAWSTNPKTEAFF. The CDR3, as DNA: TGTGCCTGGAGTACCAACCCTAAGACTGAAGCTTTCTTT.

The gene calls are TRBV6-5 and TRBJ1-3; D remains ambiguous. CDR1 MNHEY and CDR2 SVGAGI come from the germline V gene. V was pared by 5 bases and J by 8 bases, with 13 bases between. The CDR3 totals 13 residues. CDR3 nucleotide sequence: TGTGCCAGCAGTCTTACATTGTCTGACACCATATATTTT. Residues: CASSLTLSDTIYF.